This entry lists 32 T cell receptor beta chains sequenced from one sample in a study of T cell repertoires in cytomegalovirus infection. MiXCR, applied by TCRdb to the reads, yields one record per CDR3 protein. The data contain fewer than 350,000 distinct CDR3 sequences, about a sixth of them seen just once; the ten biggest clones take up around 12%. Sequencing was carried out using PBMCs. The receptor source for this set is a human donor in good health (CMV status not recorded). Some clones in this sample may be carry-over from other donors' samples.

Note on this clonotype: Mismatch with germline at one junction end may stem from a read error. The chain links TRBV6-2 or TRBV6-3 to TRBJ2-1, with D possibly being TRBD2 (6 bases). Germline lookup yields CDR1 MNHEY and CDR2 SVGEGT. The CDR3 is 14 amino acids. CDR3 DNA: TGTGCCAGCGGGGGGAGATACTCCTCCAATGAGCAGTTCTTC. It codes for CASGGRYSSNEQFF.

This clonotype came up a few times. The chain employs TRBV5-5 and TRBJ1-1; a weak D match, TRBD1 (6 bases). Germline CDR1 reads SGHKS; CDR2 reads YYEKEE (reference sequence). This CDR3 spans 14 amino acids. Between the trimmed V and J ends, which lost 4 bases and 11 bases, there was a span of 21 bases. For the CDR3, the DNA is TGTGCCAGCAGCGGACAGTCCGGTAGGTCGGCGGCTTTCTTT. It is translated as CASSGQSGRSAAFF.

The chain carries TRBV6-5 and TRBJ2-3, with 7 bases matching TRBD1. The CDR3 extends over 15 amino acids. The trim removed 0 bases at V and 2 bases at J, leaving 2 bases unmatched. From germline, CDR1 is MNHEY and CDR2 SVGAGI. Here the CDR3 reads CASSYSGTVTDTQYF. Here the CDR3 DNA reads TGTGCCAGCAGTTACTCTGGGACAGTCACAGATACGCAGTATTTT.

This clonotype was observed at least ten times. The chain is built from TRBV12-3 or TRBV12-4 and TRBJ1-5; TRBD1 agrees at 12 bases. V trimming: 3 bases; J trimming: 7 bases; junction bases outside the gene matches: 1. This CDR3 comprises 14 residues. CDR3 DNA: TGTGCCAGCAGTTTGGGACAGGGGGCACAGCCCCAGCATTTT. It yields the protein CASSLGQGAQPQHF.

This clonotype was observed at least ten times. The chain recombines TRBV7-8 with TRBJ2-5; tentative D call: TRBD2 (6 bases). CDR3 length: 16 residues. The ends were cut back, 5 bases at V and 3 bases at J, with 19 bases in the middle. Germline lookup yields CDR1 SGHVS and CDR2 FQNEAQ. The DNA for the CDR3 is TGTGCCAGCAGCCTTCCTCGGGGGTACATGAAAGAGACCCAGTACTTC. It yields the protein CASSLPRGYMKETQYF.

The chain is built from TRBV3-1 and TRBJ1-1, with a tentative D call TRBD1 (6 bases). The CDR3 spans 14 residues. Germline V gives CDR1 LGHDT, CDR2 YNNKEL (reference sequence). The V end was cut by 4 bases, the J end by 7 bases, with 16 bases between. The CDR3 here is CASSPSDRPGEAFF. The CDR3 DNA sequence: TGTGCCAGCAGCCCGTCCGACAGGCCCGGTGAAGCTTTCTTT.

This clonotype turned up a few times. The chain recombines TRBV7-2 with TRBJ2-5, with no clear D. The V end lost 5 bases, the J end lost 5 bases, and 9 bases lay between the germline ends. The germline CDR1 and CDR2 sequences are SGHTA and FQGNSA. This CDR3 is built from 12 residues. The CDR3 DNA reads TGTGCCAGCAGCCCGGCACAGGAGACCCAGTACTTC. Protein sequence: CASSPAQETQYF.

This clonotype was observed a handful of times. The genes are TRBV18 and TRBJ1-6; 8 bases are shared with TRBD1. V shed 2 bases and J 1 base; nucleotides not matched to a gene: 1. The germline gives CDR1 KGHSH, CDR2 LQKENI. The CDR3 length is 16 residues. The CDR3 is CASSPGDRSYNSPLHF. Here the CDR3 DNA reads TGTGCCAGCTCACCAGGGGACAGGTCCTATAATTCACCCCTCCACTTT.

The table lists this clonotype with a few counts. The CDR3 DNA sequence: TGTGCCAGCAGACAGAACCCATCGAACACTGAAGCTTTCTTT. Translation gives CASRQNPSNTEAFF. The V call is TRBV6-2 or TRBV6-3, the J call TRBJ1-1; D ambiguous. V was trimmed by 6 bases and J by 1 base, leaving 12 bases between them. From germline, CDR1 is MNHEY and CDR2 SVGEGT. The CDR3 contains 14 residues.

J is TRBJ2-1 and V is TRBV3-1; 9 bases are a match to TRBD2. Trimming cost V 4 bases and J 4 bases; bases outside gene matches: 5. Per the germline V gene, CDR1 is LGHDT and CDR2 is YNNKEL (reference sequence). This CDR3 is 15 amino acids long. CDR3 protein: CASSRAGGGYNEQFF. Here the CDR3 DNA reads TGTGCCAGCAGCCGAGCGGGGGGAGGGTACAATGAGCAGTTCTTC.

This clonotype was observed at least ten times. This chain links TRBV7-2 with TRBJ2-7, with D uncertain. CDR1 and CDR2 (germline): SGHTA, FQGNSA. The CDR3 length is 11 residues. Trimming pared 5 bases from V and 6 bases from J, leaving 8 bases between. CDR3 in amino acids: CASSKQVEQYF. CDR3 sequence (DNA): TGTGCCAGCAGCAAGCAGGTCGAGCAGTACTTC.

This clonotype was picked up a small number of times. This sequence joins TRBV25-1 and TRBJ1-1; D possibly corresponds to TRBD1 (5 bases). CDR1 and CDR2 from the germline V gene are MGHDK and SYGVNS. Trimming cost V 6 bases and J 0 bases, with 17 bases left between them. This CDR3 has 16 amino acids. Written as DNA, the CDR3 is TGTGCCAGCAGCCCGGCGGCAGGGACGATGAACACTGAAGCTTTCTTT. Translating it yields CASSPAAGTMNTEAFF.

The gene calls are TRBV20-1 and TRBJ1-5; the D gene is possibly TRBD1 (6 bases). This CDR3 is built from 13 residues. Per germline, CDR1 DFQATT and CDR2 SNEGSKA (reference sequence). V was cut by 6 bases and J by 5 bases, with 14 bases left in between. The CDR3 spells CSANRAGDQPQHF. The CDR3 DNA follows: TGCAGTGCGAACAGGGCAGGGGATCAGCCCCAGCATTTT.

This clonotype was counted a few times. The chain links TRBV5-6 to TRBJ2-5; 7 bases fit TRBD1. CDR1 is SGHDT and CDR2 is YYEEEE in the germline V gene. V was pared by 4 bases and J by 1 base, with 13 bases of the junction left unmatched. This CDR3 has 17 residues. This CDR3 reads CASSQNDRASTQETQYF. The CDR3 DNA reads TGTGCCAGCAGCCAGAACGACAGGGCTAGTACCCAAGAGACCCAGTACTTC.

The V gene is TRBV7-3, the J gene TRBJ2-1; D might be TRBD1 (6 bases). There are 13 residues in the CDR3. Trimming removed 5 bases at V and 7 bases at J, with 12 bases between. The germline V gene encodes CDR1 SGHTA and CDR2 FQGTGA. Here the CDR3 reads CASSPNRVNEQFF. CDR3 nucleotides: TGTGCCAGCAGCCCAAACAGGGTTAATGAGCAGTTCTTC.

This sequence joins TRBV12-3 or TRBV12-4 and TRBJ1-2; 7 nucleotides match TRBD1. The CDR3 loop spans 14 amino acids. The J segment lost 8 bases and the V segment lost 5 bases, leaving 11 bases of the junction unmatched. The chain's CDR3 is CASSGDRLFRGYTF. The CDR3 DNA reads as TGTGCCAGCAGTGGGGACAGACTTTTCAGGGGCTACACCTTC.

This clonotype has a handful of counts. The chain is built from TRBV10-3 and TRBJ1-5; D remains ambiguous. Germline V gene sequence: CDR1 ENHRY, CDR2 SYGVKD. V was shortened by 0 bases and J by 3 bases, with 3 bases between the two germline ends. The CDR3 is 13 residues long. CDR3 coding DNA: TGTGCCATCAGTGAGTCGATCAATCAGCCCCAGCATTTT. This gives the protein CAISESINQPQHF.

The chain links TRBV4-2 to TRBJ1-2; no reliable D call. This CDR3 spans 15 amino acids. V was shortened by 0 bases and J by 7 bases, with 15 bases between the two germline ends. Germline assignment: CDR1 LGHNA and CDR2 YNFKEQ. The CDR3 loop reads CASSQEIRRGGGYTF. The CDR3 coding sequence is TGTGCCAGCAGCCAAGAAATTCGGCGGGGAGGTGGCTACACCTTC.

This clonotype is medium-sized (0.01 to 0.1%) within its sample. The CDR3 sequence is CASSLEGGAKTQYF. DNA for the CDR3: TGTGCCAGCAGCCTCGAGGGGGGCGCAAAGACCCAGTACTTC. The rearrangement joins TRBV7-2 to TRBJ2-5; D tentatively reads TRBD1 or TRBD2 (6 bases each). CDR3 size: 14 residues. V dropped 5 bases and J dropped 6 bases, with 16 bases sitting between them. Germline V gene sequence: CDR1 SGHTA, CDR2 FQGNSA.

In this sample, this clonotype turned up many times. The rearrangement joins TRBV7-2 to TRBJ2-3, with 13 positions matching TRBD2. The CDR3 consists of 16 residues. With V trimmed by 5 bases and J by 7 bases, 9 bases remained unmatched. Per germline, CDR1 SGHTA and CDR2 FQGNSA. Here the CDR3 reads CASSPTSGGVRYTQYF. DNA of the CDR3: TGTGCCAGCAGCCCTACTAGCGGGGGGGTGAGATATACGCAGTATTTT.

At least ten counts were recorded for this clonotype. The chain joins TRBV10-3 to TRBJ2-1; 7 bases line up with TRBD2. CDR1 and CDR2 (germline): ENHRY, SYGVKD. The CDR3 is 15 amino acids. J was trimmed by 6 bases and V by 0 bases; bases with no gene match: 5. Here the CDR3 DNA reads TGTGCCATCAGTGAGTCCGGGGGGAGGTCCAATGAGCAGTTCTTC. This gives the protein CAISESGGRSNEQFF.

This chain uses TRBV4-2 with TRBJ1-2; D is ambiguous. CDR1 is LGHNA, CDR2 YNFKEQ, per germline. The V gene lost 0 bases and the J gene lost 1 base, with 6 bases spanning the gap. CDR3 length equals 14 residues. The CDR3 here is CASSQDRLNYGYTF. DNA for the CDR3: TGTGCCAGCAGCCAAGATCGACTTAACTATGGCTACACCTTC.

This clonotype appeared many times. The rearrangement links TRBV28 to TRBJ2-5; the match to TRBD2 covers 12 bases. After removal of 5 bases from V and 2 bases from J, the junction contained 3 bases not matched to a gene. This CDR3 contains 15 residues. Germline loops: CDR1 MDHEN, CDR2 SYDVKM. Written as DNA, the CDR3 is TGTGCCAGCAGTCTAGGGACTAGCGGGCAAGAGACCCAGTACTTC. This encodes CASSLGTSGQETQYF.

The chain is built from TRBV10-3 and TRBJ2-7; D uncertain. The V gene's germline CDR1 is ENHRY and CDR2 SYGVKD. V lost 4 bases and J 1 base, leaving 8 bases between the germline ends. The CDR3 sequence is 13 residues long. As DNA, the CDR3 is TGTGCCATCAGTGCCGCAGGTTCCTACGAGCAGTACTTC. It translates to CAISAAGSYEQYF.

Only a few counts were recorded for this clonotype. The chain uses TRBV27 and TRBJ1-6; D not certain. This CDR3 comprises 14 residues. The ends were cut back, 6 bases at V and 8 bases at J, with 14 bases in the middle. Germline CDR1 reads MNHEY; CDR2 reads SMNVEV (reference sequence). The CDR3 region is CASSKAGSYSPLHF. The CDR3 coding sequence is TGTGCCAGCAGCAAGGCAGGTTCATATTCACCCCTCCACTTT.

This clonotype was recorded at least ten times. The CDR3 region is CASSLRQVPTEAFF. The CDR3 DNA is TGTGCCAGCAGCTTACGGCAGGTTCCCACTGAAGCTTTCTTT. This chain links TRBV7-8 with TRBJ1-1; D call uncertain. The CDR3 has 14 residues. Trimming stripped 2 bases from V and 4 bases from J, with 11 bases between. Germline lookup yields CDR1 SGHVS and CDR2 FQNEAQ.

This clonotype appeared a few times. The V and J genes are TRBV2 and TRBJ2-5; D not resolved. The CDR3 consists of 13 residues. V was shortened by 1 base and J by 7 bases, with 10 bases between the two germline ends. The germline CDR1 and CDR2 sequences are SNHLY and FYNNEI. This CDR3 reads CASSEVLSGTQYF. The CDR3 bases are TGTGCCAGCAGTGAAGTCTTATCGGGGACCCAGTACTTC.

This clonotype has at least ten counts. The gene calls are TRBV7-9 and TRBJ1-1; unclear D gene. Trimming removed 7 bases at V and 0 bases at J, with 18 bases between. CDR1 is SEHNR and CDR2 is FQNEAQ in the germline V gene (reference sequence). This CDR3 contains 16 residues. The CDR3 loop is CASILSRTQMNTEAFF. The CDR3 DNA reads TGTGCCAGCATCCTTTCCCGGACTCAAATGAACACTGAAGCTTTCTTT.

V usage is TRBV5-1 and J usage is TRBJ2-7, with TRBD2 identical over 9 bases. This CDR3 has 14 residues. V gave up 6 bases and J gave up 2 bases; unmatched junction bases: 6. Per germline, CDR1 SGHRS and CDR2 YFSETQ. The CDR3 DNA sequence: TGCGCCAGCATCTATAGCGGGGGCGCCTACGAGCAGTACTTC. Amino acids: CASIYSGGAYEQYF.

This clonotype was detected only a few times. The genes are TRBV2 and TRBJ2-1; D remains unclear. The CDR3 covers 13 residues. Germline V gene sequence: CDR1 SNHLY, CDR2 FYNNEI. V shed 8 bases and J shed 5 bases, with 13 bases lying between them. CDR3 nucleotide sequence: TGTGCCAGCTCGAGTGGGCCCGACAATGAGCAGTTCTTC. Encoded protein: CASSSGPDNEQFF.

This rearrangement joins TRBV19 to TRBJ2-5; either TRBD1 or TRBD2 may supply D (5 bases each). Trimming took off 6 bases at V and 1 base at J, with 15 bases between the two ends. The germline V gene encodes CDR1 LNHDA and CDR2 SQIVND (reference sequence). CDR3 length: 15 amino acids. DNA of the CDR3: TGTGCCAGTAGGGGGACGAAAGGGGCCCAAGAGACCCAGTACTTC. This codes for CASRGTKGAQETQYF.

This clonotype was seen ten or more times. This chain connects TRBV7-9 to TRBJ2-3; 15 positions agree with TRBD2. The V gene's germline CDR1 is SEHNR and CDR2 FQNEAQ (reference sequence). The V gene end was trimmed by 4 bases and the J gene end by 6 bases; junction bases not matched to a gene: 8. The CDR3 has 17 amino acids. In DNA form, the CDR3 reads TGTGCCAGCAGCTCCCAGGGACTAGCGGGGGGCCGGGATACGCAGTATTTT. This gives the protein CASSSQGLAGGRDTQYF.